These T cell receptor beta chains were read from a single sample in a study of blood T cell repertoires in COVID-19. Sequencing was performed with immunoSEQ multiplex PCR; in TCRdb, only in-frame clones are kept and a portion is missing. The sample records over 200,000 clones, about 90% being singletons. Source material: PBMCs or T cells enriched from blood (not recorded which). The receptors originated from a man aged 25 to 40 who had recovered from COVID-19. Each CDR3 is given with its conserved first and last residue. A D gene is named only where the DNA matches it firmly. Size tells how often a clone was seen (once, few, many) or the class of an expanded clone, and some rows leave it out.

v_call: TRBV7-3
clone_size: NA
j_call: TRBJ2-1
d_call: NA
cdr3_length: 14
cdr3_aa: CAGSTGGSYNEQFF
cdr3_nt: TGTGCCGGCAGTACCGGGGGTTCCTACAATGAGCAGTTCTTC

v_call: TRBV9
clone_size: NA
j_call: TRBJ1-2
d_call: NA
cdr3_length: 12
cdr3_aa: CASSVSHYGYTF
cdr3_nt: TGTGCCAGCAGCGTCTCCCACTATGGCTACACCTTC

v_call: TRBV19
clone_size: NA
j_call: TRBJ1-1
d_call: NA
cdr3_length: 13
cdr3_aa: CASSSRGNTEAFF
cdr3_nt: TGTGCCAGTAGCTCCCGGGGGAACACTGAAGCTTTCTTT

v_call: TRBV7-4
clone_size: NA
j_call: TRBJ1-5
d_call: NA
cdr3_length: 17
cdr3_aa: CASRHGKGGGSNQPQHF
cdr3_nt: TGTGCCAGCCGCCACGGAAAAGGGGGGGGGAGCAATCAGCCCCAGCATTTT

v_call: TRBV11-1
clone_size: NA
j_call: TRBJ2-4
d_call: NA
cdr3_length: 15
cdr3_aa: CASSPIGQGGYIQYF
cdr3_nt: TGTGCCAGCAGCCCCATTGGACAGGGAGGGTACATTCAGTACTTC

v_call: TRBV7-2
clone_size: NA
j_call: TRBJ1-2
d_call: NA
cdr3_length: 14
cdr3_aa: CASSLARSSYGYTF
cdr3_nt: TGTGCCAGCAGCTTAGCGCGAAGTTCCTATGGCTACACCTTC

v_call: TRBV28
clone_size: NA
j_call: TRBJ1-3
d_call: NA
cdr3_length: 16
cdr3_aa: CASSFLGRLFGNTIYF
cdr3_nt: TGTGCCAGCAGTTTTTTAGGGAGGCTCTTTGGAAACACCATATATTTT

v_call: TRBV6-5
clone_size: NA
j_call: TRBJ2-3
d_call: TRBD2
cdr3_length: 15
cdr3_aa: CPSWGGPLGTDTQYF
cdr3_nt: TGTCCGTCCTGGGGAGGGCCATTAGGCACAGATACGCAGTATTTT

v_call: TRBV3-1/TRBV3-2
clone_size: NA
j_call: TRBJ2-7
d_call: TRBD2
cdr3_length: 14
cdr3_aa: CASRIAGGRSEQYF
cdr3_nt: TGTGCCAGCAGAATAGCGGGGGGGCGCTCCGAGCAGTACTTC

v_call: TRBV2
clone_size: NA
j_call: TRBJ2-5
d_call: NA
cdr3_length: 14
cdr3_aa: CASSRAGYQETQYF
cdr3_nt: TGTGCCAGCAGTCGAGCGGGTTATCAAGAGACCCAGTACTTC

v_call: TRBV27
clone_size: once
j_call: TRBJ2-6
d_call: NA
cdr3_length: 15
cdr3_aa: CASRPAGLGANVLTF
cdr3_nt: TGTGCCAGCAGGCCCGCAGGTTTAGGGGCCAACGTCCTGACTTTC

v_call: TRBV29-1
clone_size: few
j_call: TRBJ2-2
d_call: NA
cdr3_length: 12
cdr3_aa: CSVERQVGELFF
cdr3_nt: TGCAGCGTTGAACGTCAGGTCGGGGAGCTGTTTTTT

v_call: TRBV5-1
clone_size: few
j_call: TRBJ1-4
d_call: NA
cdr3_length: 16
cdr3_aa: CASSLGRREVGEKLFF
cdr3_nt: TGCGCCAGCAGCTTGGGTCGGAGGGAGGTTGGAGAAAAACTGTTTTTT

v_call: TRBV9
clone_size: NA
j_call: TRBJ1-4
d_call: NA
cdr3_length: 14
cdr3_aa: CASSRRVANEKLFF
cdr3_nt: TGTGCCAGCAGCCGGAGGGTGGCTAATGAAAAACTGTTTTTT

v_call: TRBV5-5
clone_size: NA
j_call: TRBJ1-1
d_call: NA
cdr3_length: 16
cdr3_aa: CASSSRAGTGVTEAFF
cdr3_nt: TGTGCCAGCAGCTCCAGGGCAGGGACGGGGGTCACTGAAGCTTTCTTT

v_call: TRBV28
clone_size: once
j_call: TRBJ1-1
d_call: TRBD1
cdr3_length: 14
cdr3_aa: CASSLPRTGDEAFF
cdr3_nt: TGTGCCAGCAGTTTGCCGAGGACAGGTGATGAGGCTTTCTTT

v_call: TRBV2
clone_size: NA
j_call: TRBJ2-7
d_call: TRBD2
cdr3_length: 16
cdr3_aa: CASKGDEREAPYEQYF
cdr3_nt: TGTGCCAGCAAGGGTGATGAGCGGGAGGCTCCCTACGAGCAGTACTTC

v_call: TRBV5-1
clone_size: few
j_call: TRBJ1-2
d_call: NA
cdr3_length: 17
cdr3_aa: CASSLDSARRYNYGYTF
cdr3_nt: TGCGCCAGCAGCTTGGATTCGGCCCGGAGGTATAACTATGGCTACACCTTC

v_call: TRBV7-9
clone_size: NA
j_call: TRBJ2-7
d_call: TRBD1
cdr3_length: 14
cdr3_aa: CASSPTGALGEQYF
cdr3_nt: TGTGCCAGCAGCCCGACAGGGGCATTAGGAGAGCAGTACTTC

v_call: TRBV30
clone_size: NA
j_call: TRBJ2-1
d_call: NA
cdr3_length: 13
cdr3_aa: CAWRLTVWGEQFF
cdr3_nt: TGTGCCTGGAGGTTGACAGTCTGGGGTGAGCAGTTCTTC

v_call: TRBV20-1
clone_size: NA
j_call: TRBJ2-3
d_call: TRBD2
cdr3_length: 16
cdr3_aa: CSASWGLAESTDTQYF
cdr3_nt: TGCAGTGCTAGTTGGGGCCTAGCGGAGTCCACAGATACGCAGTATTTT

v_call: TRBV30
clone_size: NA
j_call: TRBJ1-6
d_call: NA
cdr3_length: 18
cdr3_aa: CAWRLGGYGRSYNSPLHF
cdr3_nt: TGTGCCTGGAGATTGGGGGGCTACGGGAGGTCCTATAATTCACCCCTCCACTTT

v_call: TRBV25-1
clone_size: NA
j_call: TRBJ1-4
d_call: NA
cdr3_length: 12
cdr3_aa: CASQGLRVKLFF
cdr3_nt: TGTGCCAGCCAGGGGTTGAGAGTAAAACTGTTTTTT

v_call: TRBV12-2
clone_size: NA
j_call: TRBJ1-1
d_call: NA
cdr3_length: 16
cdr3_aa: CASRLRIGTGNTEAFF
cdr3_nt: TGTGCAAGTCGCTTGAGGATCGGGACAGGGAACACTGAAGCTTTCTTT

v_call: TRBV11-2
clone_size: NA
j_call: TRBJ2-7
d_call: NA
cdr3_length: 13
cdr3_aa: CASSVTGAYEQYF
cdr3_nt: TGTGCCAGCAGCGTAACGGGGGCCTACGAGCAGTACTTC

v_call: TRBV7-9
clone_size: NA
j_call: TRBJ2-3
d_call: TRBD2
cdr3_length: 17
cdr3_aa: CASSLFSGLAGEDTQYF
cdr3_nt: TGTGCCAGCAGCTTATTTTCCGGGCTAGCGGGGGAAGATACGCAGTATTTT

v_call: TRBV7-8
clone_size: NA
j_call: TRBJ2-1
d_call: NA
cdr3_length: 13
cdr3_aa: CASFRTAENEQFF
cdr3_nt: TGTGCCAGTTTCCGGACAGCGGAGAATGAGCAGTTCTTC

v_call: TRBV27
clone_size: NA
j_call: TRBJ2-7
d_call: TRBD1
cdr3_length: 14
cdr3_aa: CASRPGQGVSEQYF
cdr3_nt: TGTGCCAGCAGACCGGGACAGGGGGTTAGCGAGCAGTACTTC

v_call: TRBV7-9
clone_size: NA
j_call: TRBJ1-4
d_call: NA
cdr3_length: 13
cdr3_aa: CASSRQYNEKLFF
cdr3_nt: TGTGCCAGCAGCAGACAGTATAATGAAAAACTGTTTTTT

v_call: TRBV9
clone_size: once
j_call: TRBJ2-7
d_call: NA
cdr3_length: 13
cdr3_aa: CASSVGGGLEQYF
cdr3_nt: TGTGCCAGCAGCGTCGGAGGGGGCCTCGAGCAGTACTTC

v_call: TRBV30
clone_size: NA
j_call: TRBJ2-1
d_call: TRBD1
cdr3_length: 14
cdr3_aa: CAWSSDRGYNEQFF
cdr3_nt: TGTGCCTGGAGCTCGGACAGGGGTTACAATGAGCAGTTCTTC

v_call: TRBV9
clone_size: NA
j_call: TRBJ1-2
d_call: TRBD1
cdr3_length: 14
cdr3_aa: CASWSGTGGFGYTF
cdr3_nt: TGTGCCAGCTGGTCCGGGACAGGGGGCTTTGGCTACACCTTC

v_call: TRBV7-9
clone_size: NA
j_call: TRBJ2-7
d_call: TRBD1
cdr3_length: 13
cdr3_aa: CASSSRTGDEQYF
cdr3_nt: TGTGCCAGCAGCTCCAGGACAGGGGACGAGCAGTACTTC